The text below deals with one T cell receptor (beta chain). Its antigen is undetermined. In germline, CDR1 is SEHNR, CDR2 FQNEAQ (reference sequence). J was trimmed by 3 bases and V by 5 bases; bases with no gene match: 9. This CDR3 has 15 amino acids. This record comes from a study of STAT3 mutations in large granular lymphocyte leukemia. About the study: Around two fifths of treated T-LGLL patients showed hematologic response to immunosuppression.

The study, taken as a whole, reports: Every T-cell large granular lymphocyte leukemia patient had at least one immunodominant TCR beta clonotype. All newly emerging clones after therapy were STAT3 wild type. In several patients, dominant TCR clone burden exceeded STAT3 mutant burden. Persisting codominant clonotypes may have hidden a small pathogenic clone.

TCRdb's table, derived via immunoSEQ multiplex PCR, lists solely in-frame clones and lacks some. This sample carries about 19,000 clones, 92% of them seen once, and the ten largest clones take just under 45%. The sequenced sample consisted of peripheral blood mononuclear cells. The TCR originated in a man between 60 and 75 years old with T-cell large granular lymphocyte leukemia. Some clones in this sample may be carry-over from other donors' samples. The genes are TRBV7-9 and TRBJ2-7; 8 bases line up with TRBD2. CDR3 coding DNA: TGTGCCAGCAGCACTACTAGCGGAGCGGGCTACGAGCAGTACTTC. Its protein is CASSTTSGAGYEQYF.